This T cell receptor (beta chain) originates from a study of post-analysis software for immune sequencing data. CDR3 length: 19 amino acids. The junction had 18 bases not matched to a gene; V was cut back by 2 bases and J by 5 bases. Germline assignment: CDR1 MNHEY and CDR2 SMNVEV (reference sequence). General study findings and limits: Those with multiple sclerosis, the patient group, showed significantly lower normalized Chao1 diversity than controls. Controls had lower frequencies than patients of 4 or 5 TRBV segments, which included TRBV5-6, TRBV5-1 and TRBV20-1.

In its sample, this clonotype was seen a few times. Its target is unknown. Presence of unique molecular identifiers characterized the TCR beta cDNA libraries. One entry per CDR3 protein, called by TCRdb with MiXCR from the PCR reads. The sample has some 160,000 distinct CDR3 sequences, around 36% seen once; the top ten hold roughly 28%. The chain combines TRBV27 with TRBJ1-5, with TRBD1 identical over 7 bases. This TCR was sampled from a girl aged 10 to 17 with multiple sclerosis. This specimen was blood, taken after autologous hematopoietic stem cell transplantation. The CDR3 DNA sequence: TGTGCCAGCAGTTTAAGGCCCCCGGACAGGCCGCCGGGGGATCAGCCCCAGCATTTT. This translates into CASSLRPPDRPPGDQPQHF.